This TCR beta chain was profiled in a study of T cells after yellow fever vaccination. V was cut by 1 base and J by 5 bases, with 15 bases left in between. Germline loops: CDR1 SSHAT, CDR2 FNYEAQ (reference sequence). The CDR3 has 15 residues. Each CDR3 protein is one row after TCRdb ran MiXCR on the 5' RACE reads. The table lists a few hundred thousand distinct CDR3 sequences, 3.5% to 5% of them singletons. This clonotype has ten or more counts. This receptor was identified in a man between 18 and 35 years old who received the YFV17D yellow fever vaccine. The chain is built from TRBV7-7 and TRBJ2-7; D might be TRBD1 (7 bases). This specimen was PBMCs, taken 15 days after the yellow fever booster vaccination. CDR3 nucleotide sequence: TGTGCCAGCAGCTTAGGCGGGACACAGGGGAACGAGCAGTACTTC. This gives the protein CASSLGGTQGNEQYF.